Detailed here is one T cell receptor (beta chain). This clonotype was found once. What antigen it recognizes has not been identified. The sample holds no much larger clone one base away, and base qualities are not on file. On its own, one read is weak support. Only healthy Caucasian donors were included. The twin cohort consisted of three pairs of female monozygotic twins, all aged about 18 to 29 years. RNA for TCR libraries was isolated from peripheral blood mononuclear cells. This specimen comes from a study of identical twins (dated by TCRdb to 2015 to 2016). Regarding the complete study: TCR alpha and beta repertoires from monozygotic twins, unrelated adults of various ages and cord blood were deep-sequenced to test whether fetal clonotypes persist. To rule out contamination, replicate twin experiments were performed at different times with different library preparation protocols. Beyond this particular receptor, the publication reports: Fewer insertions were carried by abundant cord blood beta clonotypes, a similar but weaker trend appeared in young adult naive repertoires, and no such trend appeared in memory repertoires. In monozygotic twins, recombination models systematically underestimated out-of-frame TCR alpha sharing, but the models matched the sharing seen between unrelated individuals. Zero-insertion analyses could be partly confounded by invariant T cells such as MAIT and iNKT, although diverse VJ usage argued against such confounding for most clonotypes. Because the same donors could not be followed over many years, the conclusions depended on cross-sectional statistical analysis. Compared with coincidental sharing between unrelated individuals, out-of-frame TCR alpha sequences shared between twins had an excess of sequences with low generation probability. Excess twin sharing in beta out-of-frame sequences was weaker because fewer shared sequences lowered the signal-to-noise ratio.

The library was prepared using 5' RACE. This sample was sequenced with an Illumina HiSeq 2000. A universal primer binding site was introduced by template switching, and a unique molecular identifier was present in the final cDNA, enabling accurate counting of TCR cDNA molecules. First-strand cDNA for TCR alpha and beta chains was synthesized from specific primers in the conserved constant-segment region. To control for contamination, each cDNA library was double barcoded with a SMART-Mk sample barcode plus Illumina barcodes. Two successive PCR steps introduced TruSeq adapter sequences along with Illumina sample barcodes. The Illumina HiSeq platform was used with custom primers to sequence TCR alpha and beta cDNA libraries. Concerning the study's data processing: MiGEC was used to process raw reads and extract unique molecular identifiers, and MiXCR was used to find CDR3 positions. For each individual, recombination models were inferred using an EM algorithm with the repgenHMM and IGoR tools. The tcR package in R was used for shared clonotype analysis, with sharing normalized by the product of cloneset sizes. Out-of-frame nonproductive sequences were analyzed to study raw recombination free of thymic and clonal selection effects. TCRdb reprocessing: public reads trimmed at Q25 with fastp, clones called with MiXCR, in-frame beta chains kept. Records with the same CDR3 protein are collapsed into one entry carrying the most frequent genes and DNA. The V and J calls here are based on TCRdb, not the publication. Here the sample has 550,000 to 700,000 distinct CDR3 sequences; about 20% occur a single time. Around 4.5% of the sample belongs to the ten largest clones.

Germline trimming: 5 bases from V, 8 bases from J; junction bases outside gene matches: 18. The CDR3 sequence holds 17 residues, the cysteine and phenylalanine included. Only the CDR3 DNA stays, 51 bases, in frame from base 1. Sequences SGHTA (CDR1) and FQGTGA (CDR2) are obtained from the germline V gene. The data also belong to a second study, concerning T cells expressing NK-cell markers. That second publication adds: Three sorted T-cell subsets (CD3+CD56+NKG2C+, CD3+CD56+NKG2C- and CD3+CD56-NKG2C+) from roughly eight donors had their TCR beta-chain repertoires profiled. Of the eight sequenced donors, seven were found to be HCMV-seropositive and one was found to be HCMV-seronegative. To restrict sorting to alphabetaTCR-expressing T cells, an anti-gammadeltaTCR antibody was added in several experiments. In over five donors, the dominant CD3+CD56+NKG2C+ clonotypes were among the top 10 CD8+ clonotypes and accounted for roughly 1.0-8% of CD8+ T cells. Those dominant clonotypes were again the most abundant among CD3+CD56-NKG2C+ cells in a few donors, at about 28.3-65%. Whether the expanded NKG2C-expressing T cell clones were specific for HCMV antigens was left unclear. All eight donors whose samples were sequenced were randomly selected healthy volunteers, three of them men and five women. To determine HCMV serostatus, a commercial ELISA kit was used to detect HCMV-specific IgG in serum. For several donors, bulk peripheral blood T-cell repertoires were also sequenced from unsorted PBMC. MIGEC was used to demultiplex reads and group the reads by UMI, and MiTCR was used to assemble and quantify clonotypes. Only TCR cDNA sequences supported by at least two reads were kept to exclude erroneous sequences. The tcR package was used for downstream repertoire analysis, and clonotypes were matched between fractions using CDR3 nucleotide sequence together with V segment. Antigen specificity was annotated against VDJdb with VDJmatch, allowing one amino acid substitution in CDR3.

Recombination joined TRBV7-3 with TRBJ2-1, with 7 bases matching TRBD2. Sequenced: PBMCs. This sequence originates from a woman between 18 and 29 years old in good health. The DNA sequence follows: TGTGCCAGCAGCCGTCACGTTAGCGGGTCAGATTCTCATGAGCAGTTCTTC. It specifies CASSRHVSGSDSHEQFF.